This T cell receptor beta chain was recorded in a study of technical replicates of blood from a handful of donors. Some clones are missing from TCRdb's copy, which holds only in-frame ones; the method was immunoSEQ multiplex PCR. The table has over 75,000 clones, around 97% seen once. This CDR3 is 13 amino acids long. The trim removed 3 bases at V and 5 bases at J, leaving 4 bases unmatched. Looked up from germline, CDR1 is GTSNPN and CDR2 is SVGIG (reference sequence). The sequence was obtained from a human donor in good health. Sequenced sample: T cells isolated from PBMCs. The chain recombines TRBV30 with TRBJ1-5, with 7 bases that match TRBD1. CDR3 residues: CAWSDREDQPQHF. The CDR3 region has the DNA TGTGCCTGGAGCGACAGGGAGGATCAGCCCCAGCATTTT.